Presented here are 11 T cell receptor beta chains from one specimen sequenced in a study of PD-L1 blockade in urothelial cancer. The time point is: peripheral blood 6 weeks after treatment start. Some clones are missing from TCRdb's copy, which holds only in-frame ones; the method was immunoSEQ multiplex PCR. The repertoire includes 75,000 to 95,000 clones, around 93% of them detected once, and about 0.94% sits in the top ten. The sample consisted of PBMCs, taken around atezolizumab (anti-PD-L1) treatment. These receptors were collected from an elderly woman with urothelial cancer.

The rearrangement links TRBV4-1 to TRBJ1-1; the match to TRBD1 covers 9 bases. V shed 2 bases and J 10 bases; nucleotides not matched to a gene: 11. The germline V gene has CDR1 MGHRA and CDR2 YSYEKL. The CDR3 is 15 amino acids. CDR3 in DNA: TGCGCCAGCAGCCAAAGGGCGGCAGGGGGACAGGGAGCTTTCTTT. It codes for CASSQRAAGGQGAFF.

The chain employs TRBV7-2 and TRBJ2-7; TRBD2 matches at 10 bases. V was pared by 7 bases and J by 4 bases, with 7 bases of the junction left unmatched. The germline V gene has CDR1 SGHTA and CDR2 FQGNSA. The CDR3 is 14 amino acids. CDR3 in amino acids: CASNRAGGPYEQYF. The CDR3 bases are TGTGCCAGCAACAGAGCGGGAGGGCCATACGAGCAGTACTTC.

The chain couples TRBV5-1 to TRBJ2-1, with D maybe TRBD2 (7 bases). The ends were cut back, 4 bases at V and 2 bases at J, with 19 bases in the middle. Germline CDR1 reads SGHRS; CDR2 reads YFSETQ. The CDR3 is 17 residues long. CDR3 coding DNA: TGCGCCAGCAGCCCGGGGGGCGCCGGGGCAACCTACAATGAGCAGTTCTTC. This translates into CASSPGGAGATYNEQFF.

This clone was recorded once. This sequence joins TRBV7-9 and TRBJ2-2; perhaps TRBD1 as D (5 bases). The ends were cut back, 3 bases at V and 1 base at J, with 9 bases in the middle. The CDR3 is 15 amino acids. CDR1 and CDR2 (germline): SEHNR, FQNEAQ (reference sequence). CDR3 in amino acids: CASSFSQGNTGELFF. The CDR3 DNA sequence: TGTGCCAGCAGCTTCTCCCAGGGGAACACCGGGGAGCTGTTTTTT.

This clone was recorded only once. CDR3 coding DNA: TGTGCCAGCAGCCGACTAGCGGGAGAGTCCGGGGAGCTGTTTTTT. This sequence encodes CASSRLAGESGELFF. The chain is built from TRBV6-6 and TRBJ2-2; 12 bases map to TRBD2. Germline V gene lookup returns CDR1 MNHNY and CDR2 SVGAGI (reference sequence). The CDR3 runs 15 residues. V shed 6 bases, J shed 6 bases, and the junction held 5 bases outside the gene matches.

The V gene is TRBV19, the J gene TRBJ2-2; 12 bases are shared with TRBD2. J lost 2 bases, V lost 5 bases, and 3 bases had no gene match. This CDR3 region has 16 residues. Germline V gene data show CDR1 as LNHDA and CDR2 as SQIVND (reference sequence). In nucleotides, the CDR3 is TGTGCCAGTAGTTGGACTAGCGGGGCTAACACCGGGGAGCTGTTTTTT. This translates into CASSWTSGANTGELFF.

The chain carries TRBV6-1 and TRBJ2-3; D is uncertain. V was clipped by 3 bases and J by 0 bases, with 4 bases between them. CDR1 MNHNS and CDR2 SASEGT come from the germline V gene. The CDR3 covers 13 residues. CDR3 sequence reads: CASSDRSTDTQYF. For the CDR3, the DNA is TGTGCCAGCAGTGATCGGAGCACAGATACGCAGTATTTT.

The chain has TRBV29-1 and TRBJ2-7; D may be TRBD2 (5 bases). This CDR3 is 16 amino acids long. V lost 0 bases to trimming and J lost 0 bases, with 15 bases between them. CDR1 is SQVTM, CDR2 ANQGSEA, per germline. The CDR3 DNA follows: TGCAGCGTTGAAGAGCTCGGGAAGCGGCCCTCCTACGAGCAGTACTTC. Translated, it gives CSVEELGKRPSYEQYF.

The V call is TRBV7-3, the J call TRBJ2-2; 13 positions match TRBD2. Looked up from germline, CDR1 is SGHTA and CDR2 is FQGTGA. J lost 3 bases, V lost 5 bases, and 15 bases had no gene match. The CDR3 is 20 amino acids. The CDR3, as DNA: TGTGCCAGCAGCCTCCATAGGTGGGGACTAGCGGGACTATACACCGGGGAGCTGTTTTTT. This encodes CASSLHRWGLAGLYTGELFF.

The genes are TRBV5-6 and TRBJ2-1; D gene unclear. The CDR3 consists of 12 residues. V gave up 4 bases and J gave up 7 bases, with 9 bases separating them. Germline V gene sequence: CDR1 SGHDT, CDR2 YYEEEE. The CDR3 sequence: CASSLRWNEQFF. CDR3 nucleotide sequence: TGTGCCAGCAGCCTGAGGTGGAATGAGCAGTTCTTC.

This clone is a singleton in its sample. The chain links TRBV5-1 to TRBJ1-2; tentative D call: TRBD1 (6 bases). Germline V gene sequence: CDR1 SGHRS, CDR2 YFSETQ. V dropped 4 bases and J dropped 2 bases, with 18 bases sitting between them. The CDR3 contains 16 residues. Here the CDR3 DNA reads TGCGCCAGCAGCCAAGGACAGACCTCAATCAACTATGGCTACACCTTC. Protein: CASSQGQTSINYGYTF.